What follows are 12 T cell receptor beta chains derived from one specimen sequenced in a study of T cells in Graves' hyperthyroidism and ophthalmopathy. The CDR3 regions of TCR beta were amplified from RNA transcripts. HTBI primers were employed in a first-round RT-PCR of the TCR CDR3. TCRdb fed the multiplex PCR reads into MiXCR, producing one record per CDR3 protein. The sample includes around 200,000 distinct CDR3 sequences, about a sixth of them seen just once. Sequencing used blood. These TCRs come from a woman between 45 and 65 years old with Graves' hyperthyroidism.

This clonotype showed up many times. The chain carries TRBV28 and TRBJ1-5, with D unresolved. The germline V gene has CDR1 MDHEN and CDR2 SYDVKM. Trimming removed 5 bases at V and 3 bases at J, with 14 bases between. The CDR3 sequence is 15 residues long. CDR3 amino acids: CASSLSTGYNQPQHF. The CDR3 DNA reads TGTGCCAGCAGTCTATCTACGGGGTACAATCAGCCCCAGCATTTT.

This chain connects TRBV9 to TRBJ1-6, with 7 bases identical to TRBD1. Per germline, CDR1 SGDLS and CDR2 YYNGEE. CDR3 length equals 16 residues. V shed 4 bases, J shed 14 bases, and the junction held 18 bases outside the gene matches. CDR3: CASSLQDRDRMGTLHF. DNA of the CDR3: TGTGCCAGCAGCTTACAAGACAGGGATCGGATGGGGACCCTCCACTTT.

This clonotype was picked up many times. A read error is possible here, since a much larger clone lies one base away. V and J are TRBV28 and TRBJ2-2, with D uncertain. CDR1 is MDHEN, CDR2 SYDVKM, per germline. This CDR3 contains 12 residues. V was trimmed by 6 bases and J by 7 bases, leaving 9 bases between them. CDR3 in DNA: TGTGCCAGCAGACTAACTGGCGGGGAGCTGTTTTTT. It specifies CASRLTGGELFF.

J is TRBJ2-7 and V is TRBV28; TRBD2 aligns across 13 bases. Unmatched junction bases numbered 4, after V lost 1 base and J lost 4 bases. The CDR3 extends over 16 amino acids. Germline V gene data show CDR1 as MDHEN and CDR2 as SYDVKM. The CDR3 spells CASSLFGTSGKYEQYF. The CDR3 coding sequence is TGTGCCAGCAGTTTATTTGGGACTAGCGGGAAGTACGAGCAGTACTTC.

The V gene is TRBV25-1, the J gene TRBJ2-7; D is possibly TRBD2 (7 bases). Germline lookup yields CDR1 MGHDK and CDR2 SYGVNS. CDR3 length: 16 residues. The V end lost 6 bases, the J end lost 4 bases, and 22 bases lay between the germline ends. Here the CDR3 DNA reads TGTGCCAGCAGGGGGTGGAGGGGGGGCCGAGAGTACGAGCAGTACTTC. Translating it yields CASRGWRGGREYEQYF.

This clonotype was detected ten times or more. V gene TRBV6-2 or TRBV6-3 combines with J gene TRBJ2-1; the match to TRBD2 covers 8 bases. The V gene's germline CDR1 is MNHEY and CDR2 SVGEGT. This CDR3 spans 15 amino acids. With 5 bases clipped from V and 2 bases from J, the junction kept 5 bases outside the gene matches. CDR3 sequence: CASSDRGGPYNEQFF. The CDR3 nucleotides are TGTGCCAGCAGTGATCGCGGGGGGCCCTACAATGAGCAGTTCTTC.

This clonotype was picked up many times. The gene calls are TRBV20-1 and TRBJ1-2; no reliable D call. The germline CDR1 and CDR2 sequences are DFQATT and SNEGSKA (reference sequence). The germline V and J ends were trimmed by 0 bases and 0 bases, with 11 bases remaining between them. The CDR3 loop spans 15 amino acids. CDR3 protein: CSARDRAATNYGYTF. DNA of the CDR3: TGCAGTGCTAGAGATAGGGCAGCAACTAACTATGGCTACACCTTC.

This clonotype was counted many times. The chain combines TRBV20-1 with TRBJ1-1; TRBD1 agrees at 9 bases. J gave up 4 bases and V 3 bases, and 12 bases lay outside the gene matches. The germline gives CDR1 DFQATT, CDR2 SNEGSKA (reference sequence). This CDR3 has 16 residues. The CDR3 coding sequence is TGCAGTGCTAGGGGGTCACAGGGGGCCCGGGGCACTGAAGCTTTCTTT. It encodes CSARGSQGARGTEAFF.

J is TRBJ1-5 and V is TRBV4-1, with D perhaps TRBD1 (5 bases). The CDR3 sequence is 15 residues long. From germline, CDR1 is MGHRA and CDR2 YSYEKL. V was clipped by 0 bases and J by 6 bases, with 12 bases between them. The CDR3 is CASSQEMGVVQPQHF. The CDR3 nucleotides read TGCGCCAGCAGCCAAGAAATGGGGGTGGTTCAGCCCCAGCATTTT.

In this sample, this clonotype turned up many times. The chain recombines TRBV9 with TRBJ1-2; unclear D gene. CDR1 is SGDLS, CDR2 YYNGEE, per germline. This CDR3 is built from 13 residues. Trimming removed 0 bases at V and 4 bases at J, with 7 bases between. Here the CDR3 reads CASSVGTTYGYTF. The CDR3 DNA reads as TGTGCCAGCAGCGTAGGCACCACCTATGGCTACACCTTC.

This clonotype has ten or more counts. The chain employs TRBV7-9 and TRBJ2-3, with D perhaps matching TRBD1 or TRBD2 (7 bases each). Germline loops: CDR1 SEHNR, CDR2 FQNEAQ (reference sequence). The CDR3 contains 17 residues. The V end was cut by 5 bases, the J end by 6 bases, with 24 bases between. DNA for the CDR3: TGTGCCAGCAGCGCTAGGGAGGGGGCAGTTAGTAGGGATACGCAGTATTTT. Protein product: CASSAREGAVSRDTQYF.

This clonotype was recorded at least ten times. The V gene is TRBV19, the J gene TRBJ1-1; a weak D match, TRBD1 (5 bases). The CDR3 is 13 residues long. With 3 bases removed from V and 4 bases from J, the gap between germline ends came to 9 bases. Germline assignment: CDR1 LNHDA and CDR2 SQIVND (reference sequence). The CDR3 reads CASSIGGFTEAFF. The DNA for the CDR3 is TGTGCCAGTAGTATTGGGGGTTTCACTGAAGCTTTCTTT.